The 32 T cell receptor beta chains presented below share a single source sample, sequenced in a study of blood T cell repertoires in COVID-19. Profiling relied on immunoSEQ multiplex PCR, and the TCRdb table lists in-frame clones only, not all of them. The data hold around 190,000 clones, with less than 85% observed a single time. The sample taken for sequencing was peripheral blood. These receptors all come from a woman between 50 and 59 years old with acute or convalescent COVID-19.

The chain employs TRBV3-1 (or the pseudogene TRBV3-2) and TRBJ1-4; 9 bases agree with TRBD1. Germline V gene sequence: CDR1 LGHDT, CDR2 YNNKEL (reference sequence). The CDR3 contains 16 residues. Trimming at V came to 4 bases and at J to 5 bases, leaving 8 bases not matched to a gene. The CDR3 nucleotides are TGTGCCAGCAGCCGAGAAATCGGGACAGGGAATGAAAAACTGTTTTTT. It codes for CASSREIGTGNEKLFF.

In its sample, this clone was seen a few times. The chain uses TRBV2 and TRBJ2-1, with 8 bases lining up with TRBD2. The CDR3 length is 15 residues. Per the germline V gene, CDR1 is SNHLY and CDR2 is FYNNEI. V dropped 2 bases and J dropped 7; count of bases not matched to a gene: 7. CDR3 nucleotide sequence: TGTGCCAGCAGTGAAACGCGGGGGGTATTGAATGAGCAGTTCTTC. It yields the protein CASSETRGVLNEQFF.

V is TRBV9 and J is TRBJ2-2, with a weak D call TRBD1 (5 bases). The CDR3 is made up of 14 amino acids. CDR1 is SGDLS and CDR2 is YYNGEE in the germline V gene. Deletions cut 3 bases from V and 4 bases from J, with 10 bases between. The CDR3 loop is CASSARDSTGELFF. For the CDR3, the DNA is TGTGCCAGCAGCGCCAGGGATTCCACCGGGGAGCTGTTTTTT.

This clone was recorded once. The genes are TRBV27 and TRBJ1-2; no firm D call. Germline loops: CDR1 MNHEY, CDR2 SMNVEV (reference sequence). V lost 3 bases and J 4 bases, leaving 15 bases between the germline ends. This CDR3 region has 15 residues. CDR3 DNA sequence: TGTGCCAGCAGTTTGACATTCGTTGGAGGCTATGGCTACACCTTC. This encodes CASSLTFVGGYGYTF.

V usage is TRBV5-4 and J usage is TRBJ2-3; 14 bases align to TRBD2. This CDR3 contains 15 residues. The J segment lost 6 bases and the V segment lost 5 bases, leaving 5 bases of the junction unmatched. CDR1 is SGHNT, CDR2 YYREEE, per germline (reference sequence). This CDR3 reads CASSQGLAGADTQYF. DNA of the CDR3: TGTGCCAGCAGTCAGGGACTAGCGGGAGCTGATACGCAGTATTTT.

V gene TRBV7-2 combines with J gene TRBJ2-1; 8 bases are a match to TRBD1. With V trimmed by 4 bases and J by 7 bases, 6 bases remained unmatched. The CDR3 length is 14 residues. The germline gives CDR1 SGHTA, CDR2 FQGNSA. The CDR3 loop reads CASSSRTGRNEQFF. CDR3 coding DNA: TGTGCCAGCAGCTCGCGGACAGGGAGGAATGAGCAGTTCTTC.

The rearrangement links TRBV15 to TRBJ2-2; 8 bases are shared with TRBD2. This CDR3 spans 17 amino acids. Germline V gene data show CDR1 as LNHNV and CDR2 as YYDKDF (reference sequence). Trimming cost V 5 bases and J 2 bases; bases outside gene matches: 10. The CDR3 DNA reads TGTGCCACCAGCGAAATGGCTCTAGCGGGCAACACCGGGGAGCTGTTTTTT. Amino acid sequence: CATSEMALAGNTGELFF.

The chain employs TRBV30 and TRBJ1-3; 7 bases line up with TRBD1. Losses at the gene ends were 1 base for V and 3 bases for J; bases not matched to a gene: 6. Germline V gene data show CDR1 as GTSNPN and CDR2 as SVGIG (reference sequence). The CDR3 totals 15 residues. The CDR3 nucleotides read TGTGCCTGGAGTGCCGACAGGGCCGTTGGAAACACCATATATTTT. Translation: CAWSADRAVGNTIYF.

This chain connects TRBV6-5 to TRBJ1-1; a possible D gene is TRBD1 (5 bases). Trimming stripped 6 bases from V and 1 base from J, with 15 bases between. The CDR3 runs to 15 residues. Germline-derived CDR1 and CDR2 are MNHEY and SVGAGI. Written as DNA, the CDR3 is TGTGCCAGCAGCTCAAGAGCAACAGGGAACACTGAAGCTTTCTTT. Its translation is CASSSRATGNTEAFF.

The gene calls are TRBV6-5 and TRBJ1-5; unclear D gene. CDR1 and CDR2 (germline): MNHEY, SVGAGI. Trimming removed 0 bases from V and 7 bases from J, with 7 bases in between. The CDR3 sequence is 13 residues long. In nucleotides, the CDR3 is TGTGCCAGCAGTTACTCGATACGGCAGCCCCAGCATTTT. This sequence encodes CASSYSIRQPQHF.

This chain uses TRBV18 with TRBJ1-5; no clear D. V lost 3 bases, J lost 2 bases, and 14 bases lay in between. The CDR3 length is 16 residues. CDR1 KGHSH and CDR2 LQKENI come from the germline V gene. Here the CDR3 DNA reads TGTGCCAGCTCACCCCCGGGCACGGGAGGCAATCAGCCCCAGCATTTT. Protein sequence: CASSPPGTGGNQPQHF.

This chain joins TRBV12-3 or TRBV12-4 and TRBJ2-7; D gene ambiguous. The V end lost 2 bases, the J end lost 3 bases, and 8 bases lay between the germline ends. CDR3 size: 13 residues. This CDR3 reads CASSLFKFYEQYF. CDR3 bases: TGTGCCAGCAGTTTATTCAAATTCTACGAGCAGTACTTC.

J is TRBJ2-6 and V is TRBV2; TRBD1 might be the D (6 bases). Trimming stripped 7 bases from V and 12 bases from J, with 19 bases between. CDR3 size: 14 residues. CDR1 is SNHLY, CDR2 FYNNEI, per germline. The CDR3 sequence: CASTGEFRTAVLTF. The CDR3 nucleotides read TGTGCCAGCACAGGGGAGTTTCGTACAGCCGTCCTGACTTTC.

The genes are TRBV30 and TRBJ1-5; D ambiguous. Germline lookup yields CDR1 GTSNPN and CDR2 SVGIG (reference sequence). This CDR3 region has 16 residues. Trimming took 5 bases from V and 2 from J, leaving 19 bases between them. CDR3 loop: CAWETSLVVGNQPQHF. CDR3 bases: TGTGCCTGGGAGACCTCGCTAGTGGTTGGCAATCAGCCCCAGCATTTT.

The chain uses TRBV7-9 and TRBJ1-5; no definite D call. CDR1 is SEHNR, CDR2 FQNEAQ, per germline (reference sequence). The CDR3 contains 12 residues. The V end was cut by 2 bases, the J end by 9 bases, with 8 bases between. The CDR3 coding sequence is TGTGCCAGCAGCTTAACCGCGGGGCCCCAGCATTTT. Translating it yields CASSLTAGPQHF.

V usage is TRBV29-1 and J usage is TRBJ2-1; weak D call: TRBD1 (6 bases). Germline V lookup: CDR1 SQVTM, CDR2 ANQGSEA. The CDR3 is made up of 13 amino acids. V gave up 6 bases and J gave up 9 bases, with 18 bases separating them. CDR3 in DNA: TGCAGCGTGGGACCTGGGGGCAAAAGTGAGCAGTTCTTC. Translating it yields CSVGPGGKSEQFF.

V and J are TRBV4-3 and TRBJ2-6, with 8 bases fitting TRBD1. Trimming cost V 1 base and J 0 bases; bases outside gene matches: 8. CDR3 length: 19 residues. Germline loops: CDR1 LGHNA, CDR2 YSLEER. The CDR3 DNA is TGCGCCAGCAGCCAAGCTCGGGACAGGCGTATCTCTGGGGCCAACGTCCTGACTTTC. It translates to CASSQARDRRISGANVLTF.

The chain recombines TRBV19 with TRBJ1-2; 7 bases agree with TRBD1. The CDR3 spans 16 residues. The trim removed 5 bases at V and 5 bases at J, leaving 14 bases unmatched. Germline CDR1 is LNHDA and CDR2 is SQIVND (reference sequence). For the CDR3, the DNA is TGTGCCAGTAGTGCGATTCAAGGACAGGTGATGTATGGCTACACCTTC. It codes for CASSAIQGQVMYGYTF.

The sample holds a few counts of this clone. The chain uses TRBV15 and TRBJ1-5; 8 bases are shared with TRBD1. This CDR3 has 17 residues. The trim removed 1 base at V and 7 bases at J, leaving 12 bases unmatched. The germline CDR1 and CDR2 sequences are LNHNV and YYDKDF (reference sequence). The CDR3 nucleotides are TGTGCCACCAGCAGAGGCCTAGCCGGGACAGGTGTCCAGCCCCAGCATTTT. It encodes CATSRGLAGTGVQPQHF.

This rearrangement joins TRBV5-4 to TRBJ2-5, with a tentative D call TRBD2 (6 bases). Trimming took 2 bases from V and 9 from J, leaving 17 bases between them. Germline-derived CDR1 and CDR2 are SGHNT and YYREEE (reference sequence). This CDR3 region has 14 residues. The CDR3 region has the DNA TGTGCCAGCAGCTTTAGGGACTTGGATGGGGCCCAGTACTTC. This translates into CASSFRDLDGAQYF.

The chain recombines TRBV5-1 with TRBJ1-2, with 7 bases identical to TRBD1. The CDR3 is 16 residues long. With 4 bases clipped from V and 3 bases from J, the junction kept 12 bases outside the gene matches. Germline loops: CDR1 SGHRS, CDR2 YFSETQ. Written as DNA, the CDR3 is TGCGCCAGCAGCCCCCAAATGGCAGGGGGTCACTATGGCTACACCTTC. Translated: CASSPQMAGGHYGYTF. Supplemented by reference TRBV5-1 and TRBJ1-2, the full variable domain reads KAGVTQTPRYLIKTRGQQVTLSCSPISGHRSVSWYQQTPGQGLQFLFEYFSETQRNKGNFPGRFSGRQFSNSRSEMNVSTLELGDSALYLCASSPQMAGGHYGYTFGSGTRLTVV.

The chain combines TRBV5-5 with TRBJ2-3; D gene unclear. The CDR3 is 13 residues long. Germline-derived CDR1 and CDR2 are SGHKS and YYEKEE (reference sequence). Between the trimmed V and J ends, which lost 4 bases and 0 bases, there was a span of 6 bases. The CDR3 nucleotides are TGTGCCAGCAGCCCGTATAGCACAGATACGCAGTATTTT. Translated, it gives CASSPYSTDTQYF.

This clone was recorded a few times. This chain joins TRBV3-1 (or the pseudogene TRBV3-2) and TRBJ2-6, with 16 bases identical to TRBD2. The germline V gene encodes CDR1 LGHDT and CDR2 YNNKEL (reference sequence). Losses at the gene ends were 4 bases for V and 0 bases for J; bases not matched to a gene: 12. The CDR3 consists of 22 residues. The CDR3 sequence is CASSPTPGLAGGTLSGANVLTF. The CDR3, as DNA: TGTGCCAGCAGCCCTACCCCGGGACTAGCGGGGGGGACTCTCTCTGGGGCCAACGTCCTGACTTTC.

The chain carries TRBV6-5 and TRBJ2-5, with D possibly matching TRBD2 (5 bases). Germline lookup yields CDR1 MNHEY and CDR2 SVGAGI. The ends were cut back, 8 bases at V and 4 bases at J, with 20 bases in the middle. This CDR3 is built from 15 residues. CDR3 in DNA: TGTGCCAGCGGGATGGCTAGAACTAGAGGAGAGACCCAGTACTTC. Encoded protein: CASGMARTRGETQYF.

This sequence joins TRBV30 and TRBJ1-1, with 10 bases lining up with TRBD1. This CDR3 spans 16 amino acids. V lost 3 bases, J lost 3 bases, and 10 bases stayed unmatched. Per germline, CDR1 GTSNPN and CDR2 SVGIG (reference sequence). The CDR3 sequence is CAWRPTGGSRDTEAFF. Here the CDR3 DNA reads TGTGCCTGGAGACCGACAGGGGGCAGTAGGGACACTGAAGCTTTCTTT.

V is TRBV25-1 and J is TRBJ1-1; D remains ambiguous. The CDR3 is 14 amino acids. With 1 base removed from V and 5 bases from J, the gap between germline ends came to 11 bases. Germline values: CDR1 MGHDK, CDR2 SYGVNS. The CDR3 region is CASSELMGRTEAFF. The CDR3 DNA sequence: TGTGCCAGCAGTGAATTGATGGGGAGAACTGAAGCTTTCTTT. Filled out from reference TRBV25-1 and TRBJ1-1, the complete variable domain reads EADIYQTPRYLVIGTGKKITLECSQTMGHDKMYWYQQDPGMELHLIHYSYGVNSTEKGDLSSESTVSRIRTEHFPLTLESARPSHTSQYLCASSELMGRTEAFFGQGTRLTVV.

The chain couples TRBV12-3 or TRBV12-4 to TRBJ2-1; 7 bases match TRBD2. With 8 bases clipped from V and 8 bases from J, the junction kept 6 bases outside the gene matches. The CDR3 sequence is 12 residues long. The CDR3 DNA sequence: TGTGCCAGCTCCCATCTAGCGGATGAGCAGTTCTTC. Residues: CASSHLADEQFF.

The V gene is TRBV11-2, the J gene TRBJ1-5; no definite D call. The V end lost 0 bases, the J end lost 6 bases, and 6 bases lay between the germline ends. The germline V gene has CDR1 SGHAT and CDR2 FQNNGV. The CDR3 has 13 residues. CDR3 protein: CASSLEGAQPQHF. The CDR3 DNA reads TGTGCCAGCAGCTTAGAGGGAGCTCAGCCCCAGCATTTT. The variable domain in full, with the rest retrieved from reference TRBV11-2 and TRBJ1-5, is EAGVAQSPRYKIIEKRQSVAFWCNPISGHATLYWYQQILGQGPKLLIQFQNNGVVDDSQLPKDRFSAERLKGVDSTLKIQPAKLEDSAVYLCASSLEGAQPQHFGDGTRLSIL.

The rearrangement uses TRBV28 and TRBJ2-1; possibly TRBD2 for D (6 bases). The V end was cut by 4 bases, the J end by 10 bases, with 11 bases between. The length of the CDR3 is 12 residues. CDR1 and CDR2 from the germline V gene are MDHEN and SYDVKM. DNA for the CDR3: TGTGCCAGCAGTTATGGACTATACGAGCAGTTCTTC. Protein sequence: CASSYGLYEQFF.

This sequence joins TRBV19 and TRBJ1-6; D is uncertain. Between the trimmed V and J ends, which lost 5 bases and 2 bases, there was a span of 10 bases. CDR3 length: 15 residues. Germline V gene data show CDR1 as LNHDA and CDR2 as SQIVND (reference sequence). CDR3 residues: CASSSEVTYNSPLHF. CDR3 nucleotide sequence: TGTGCCAGTAGTTCCGAGGTTACCTATAATTCACCCCTCCACTTT.

The gene calls are TRBV6-5 and TRBJ2-2, with D possibly TRBD2 on 5 matching bases. Trimming stripped 7 bases from V and 4 bases from J, with 16 bases between. The CDR3 spans 15 residues. Germline CDR1 MNHEY, CDR2 SVGAGI. CDR3 residues: CASKRRRESTGELFF. DNA for the CDR3: TGTGCCAGCAAGAGGAGAAGGGAGAGCACCGGGGAGCTGTTTTTT.

The chain has TRBV9 and TRBJ2-1; 7 nucleotides line up with TRBD1. Germline V gives CDR1 SGDLS, CDR2 YYNGEE. Unmatched junction bases numbered 5, after V lost 4 bases and J lost 10 bases. The CDR3 is 12 residues long. DNA of the CDR3: TGTGCCAGCAGCCCCGGGACAGTGGAGCAGTTCTTC. Its translation: CASSPGTVEQFF.